This T cell receptor (beta chain) was recorded in a study of T cells in Graves' hyperthyroidism and ophthalmopathy. The CDR3 contains 15 residues. The germline V gene has CDR1 MNHEY and CDR2 SVGEGT. V was cut by 0 bases and J by 9 bases, with 17 bases left in between. The investigators amplified TCR beta CDR3 regions from RNA transcripts. With the HTBI primer set, the TCR CDR3 went through a first round of RT-PCR. TCRdb itself ran the multiplex PCR reads through MiXCR, one entry per CDR3 protein. The sample has around 350,000 distinct CDR3 sequences, about a sixth seen once. With a duration under 2 months, the hyperthyroidism was newly diagnosed in patients aged 18 to 65.

This rearrangement joins TRBV6-2 or TRBV6-3 to TRBJ1-2; D is unresolved. Sequenced sample: blood. The clonotype comes from a woman younger than 45 with Graves' hyperthyroidism that later progressed to Graves' ophthalmopathy. The CDR3 bases are TGTGCCAGCAGTTACTCGTCGGGCAGTGTTGGGAGCTACACCTTC. Protein product: CASSYSSGSVGSYTF.